What follows describes a single T cell receptor beta chain. As handled by the study authors: Amplification of reference gene primers was used by the study to estimate nucleated cell counts. Assay: immunoSEQ multiplex PCR; the TCRdb copy retains only in-frame clones and omits some. The V and J calls and clone size come from that table; D and trimming were worked out from the DNA. The sample has tens of thousands of clones, about 88% seen once. These data originate in a study of blood T cell repertoires in COVID-19. In the study overall: Material from acute and convalescent COVID-19 was sourced from the United States, Italy and Spain. The cDNA or gDNA used as material had been derived from T cells, B-cell-depleted T cells, or PBMCs.

V lost 4 bases and J 11 bases, leaving 29 bases between the germline ends. The CDR3 sequence is 17 residues long. The sequenced sample consisted of peripheral blood. The TCR comes from a woman older than 75 with active or convalescent COVID-19. The chain uses TRBV23-1 and TRBJ1-1; perhaps TRBD1 as D (5 bases). TRBV23-1 is an ORF, with its function uncertain. The CDR3 nucleotides read TGCGCCAGCAGTCCCCCTTTAAGACAGTGCGAGCTGCCGCGTGCTTTCTTT. As protein: CASSPPLRQCELPRAFF.